This is a list of T cell receptor beta chains from one sample in a study of T-cell reconstitution after alpha-beta-depleted transplantation in children. TCRdb re-analysed the PCR reads in MiXCR, keeping a single row per CDR3 protein. The table has 750,000 to 950,000 distinct CDR3 sequences, roughly 15% seen once; the top ten hold approximately 5%. The material sequenced was PBMCs, mostly from graft donor cells, taken 360 days after TCRalphabeta/CD19-depleted stem cell transplant. These receptors all stem from a male patient younger than 18 who had a stem cell transplant for acute lymphoblastic leukemia, so the T cells may come from the graft donor. The CDR3 runs from the conserved cysteine through the conserved F or W. The D gene is left open where the match is weak. Only part of the rows carry a size: once, few, many, or a class if the clone is expanded.

CDR3nt	CDR3aa	abundance	v_gene	j_gene	d_gene
TGCGCCAGCAGCTTGGTTCATTATGAGCAGTTCTTC	CASSLVHYEQFF	many	TRBV5-1	TRBJ2-1	.
TGTGCCAGCAGCCAAGAAACAGAGCGACAGCCCCAGCATTTT	CASSQETERQPQHF	few	TRBV3-1	TRBJ1-5	.
TGTGCCACCAGCAGAGGCAGGGCGGACTTGGAGACCCAGTACTTC	CATSRGRADLETQYF	.	TRBV15	TRBJ2-5	.
TGCGCCAGCTTCCTGGGGACGGGACAAACCTACAATGAGCAGTTCTTC	CASFLGTGQTYNEQFF	.	TRBV5-1	TRBJ2-1	.
TGTGCCAGCAGCGGGAGGCCATGGGTAGGGGTTTATGAGCAGTTCTTC	CASSGRPWVGVYEQFF	.	TRBV7-9	TRBJ2-1	.
TGCAGCGCTGGACGGGTGATAAGCTCCTACAATGAGCAGTTCTTC	CSAGRVISSYNEQFF	few	TRBV29-1	TRBJ2-1	.
TGTGCCAGCAGTGAAGTTATAACGAGCGGGAGACGGTACGAGCAGTACTTC	CASSEVITSGRRYEQYF	few	TRBV6-1	TRBJ2-7	TRBD2
TGTGCCAGCAGTTATACTTTCCCTCCCCGGGAGGGGAGGAAGACCCAGTACTTC	CASSYTFPPREGRKTQYF	few	TRBV6-2/TRBV6-3	TRBJ2-5	TRBD2
TGCGCCAGCAGCAAGCAGGGGTCTAACTATGGCTACACCTTC	CASSKQGSNYGYTF	.	TRBV5-1	TRBJ1-2	.
TGTGCCAGCAGCCAGATACAGGGGCGGGGGGTAGATACGCAGTATTTT	CASSQIQGRGVDTQYF	.	TRBV3-1	TRBJ2-3	.
TGTGCCAGCAGTTCATTCCCCCCGGGACAGGGGGCGACTAATTCACCCCTCCACTTT	CASSSFPPGQGATNSPLHF	few	TRBV27	TRBJ1-6	TRBD1
TGCGCCAGCAGCTTGGCGATGGGACACAGGGTTTACGAGCAGTACTTC	CASSLAMGHRVYEQYF	few	TRBV5-1	TRBJ2-7	.
TGCAGTGGCGGGAGTATCTACAATGAGCAGTTCTTC	CSGGSIYNEQFF	.	TRBV20-1	TRBJ2-1	TRBD2
TGTGCCATCAGGGAGCGATATGGGACAGGGATTCCCGGGGACTATGGCTACACCTTC	CAIRERYGTGIPGDYGYTF	few	TRBV10-3	TRBJ1-2	TRBD1
TGCAGTGCCCCAGCGGGAGCGAAAGATACGCAGTATTTT	CSAPAGAKDTQYF	.	TRBV20-1	TRBJ2-3	TRBD2
TGTGCCAGCAGCGCGAGCGGGAGGGTCTACAATGAGCAGTTCTTC	CASSASGRVYNEQFF	few	TRBV9	TRBJ2-1	TRBD2
TGTGCCAGCAGCTTTGAACCCATGACTAGCGTGAACACAGATACGCAGTATTTT	CASSFEPMTSVNTDTQYF	.	TRBV7-3	TRBJ2-3	TRBD2
TGCGCCAGCAGGCAGGACAGGGGAGTCTATGGCTACACCTTC	CASRQDRGVYGYTF	.	TRBV5-1	TRBJ1-2	TRBD1
TGTGCCAGCAGCTTAGTACGGGCGCCCCACGAGCAGTACTTC	CASSLVRAPHEQYF	few	TRBV7-8	TRBJ2-7	.
TGTGCCAGCAGCCCGTTAACGAGAAGTGAGACCCAGTACTTC	CASSPLTRSETQYF	few	TRBV27	TRBJ2-5	.